This T cell receptor beta chain was sequenced during a study of shared clonotypes between healthy human individuals (dated by TCRdb to the early 2020s). Notes on the research overall: A couple of women and a few men aged 18 to 49 years were included in the cohort. Different laboratories and diverse techniques were used to prepare libraries and sequence TCR repertoires, to increase sequencing depth and limit assay-specific biases. Each donor's leukapheresis produced roughly between roughly 0.9 and 8.9 billion PBMCs. Blood TCR repertoires of four to six healthy adults were deeply sequenced to estimate repertoire size and the extent of clonotype sharing between individuals. For each donor, CD4 naive and CD4 memory were each run on three plates, CD8 naive on two plates, and CD8 memory on one plate. On the study overall, not on this receptor specifically: Compared with non-shared clonotypes, the clonotypes found in all four sorted-subset donors had higher generation probabilities. Rarefaction of sorted-subset datasets indicated incomplete sequencing despite the large sequencing depth. When several donors were compared, the shared fraction of clonotypes was about 5% for naive CD4, approximately 3.3% for naive CD8, 2% to 2.5% for memory CD4, and under 0.5% for memory CD8. Based on pairwise subsampling, the degree of clonotype sharing among donors was expected to be affected by sequencing depth. Larger estimated clonotype richness was generally found for naive subsets than for memory subsets. The genetic and exposure-history diversity represented was limited by the small number of donors. Sampling was restricted to blood, and TCR repertoires in tissue are likely to differ from TCR repertoires in blood.

The donors were healthy, HIV-negative adults with no recently reported acute infections or vaccinations. Only Caucasian adults living in Nashville, Tennessee, USA were represented among the donors. Magnetic negative selection was used to enrich CD4+ T cells, after which naive cells were positively selected on CD45RA and the negative fraction became the memory subset. After blood collection by leukapheresis, PBMCs were isolated using Ficoll-Histopaque density gradient centrifugation and then cryopreserved in the vapor phase of liquid nitrogen. Analytical flow cytometry was used to check the purity and quantity of each magnetically sorted T cell population. From each sorted fraction, genomic DNA was isolated and quantified by UV absorbance on a Nanodrop 2000c. About this clone: Its specific antigen is unknown. Base qualities were left out, and no much larger clone turns up one base away.

V is cut by 1 base and J by 1 base, and the space between the germline ends is 10 bases. The CDR1 and CDR2 encoded by the germline V gene are SGHNT and YENEEA. The CDR3 runs 15 residues from the cysteine to the phenylalanine. Only the CDR3 part of the read is kept: 45 bases, read in frame from the first base. TCR CDR3 regions were amplified from genomic DNA by multiplex PCR using the deep immunoSEQ assay. Extracted genomic DNA from each cell subset was distributed evenly across all wells of several immunoSEQ 96-well plates, and each plate was treated as a replicate. For sorted subsets, around 200 ng genomic DNA, equal to approximately 30,000 T cell genomes, was loaded into each replicate PCR. Purified libraries were measured with a Qubit 3.0 fluorometer, size-checked on a Bioanalyzer 2100, and measured again with the KAPA Library Quantification kit. A separate single-read 150-cycle Illumina NextSeq 550 flow cell was used to sequence each immunoSEQ 96-well plate. For the original study's pipeline: The immunoSEQ output contained only junctional sequences without quality scores, so filtering could not match that applied to full-length reads. To assign V/J genes and CDR3, sequences were annotated using PyIR, a Python wrapper for IgBLAST v1.9, with IMGT germline references. Reads with weak V/J assignments (E-value above 1e-6), missing CDR3, stop codons, out-of-frame junctions, or ambiguous translated residues were removed. V3J clonotypes were defined as sequences sharing the same inferred V gene, J gene, and CDR3 amino acid sequence. Percentage overlap between repertoires was computed as shared unique clonotypes divided by the size of the smaller repertoire. RTK rarefaction, the Chao1 estimator, and Recon v2.1 estimates of unobserved clonotypes were used to assess repertoire richness. For all TCRbeta clonotypes obtained by the gDNA method from four donors, generation probabilities were computed with OLGA. In TCRdb, the immuneACCESS table is reduced to in-frame sequences with V and J assigned. These tables do not hold every clone; where another copy was compared, an unresolved V gene accounts for under half, and the others remain unexplained. V and J calls and clone size are as listed in that table; D and trimming were resolved from the DNA. The sample table holds approximately 2.1 million clones, of which over 85% were seen once. About 0.39% of the sample lies in the top ten.

Sequencing input: naive CD4+ T cells from PBMCs. The cell subset or site label, read with the paper, signifies: CD45RA+ positively selected. The clonotype was recovered from a man aged 18 to 29 in good health. Some clones in this sample may be carry-over from other donors' samples. The sequence joins TRBV11-3 to TRBJ2-5; TRBD1 might be the D gene, on 6 matching bases. This receptor carries the CDR3 CASSLGAGVQETQYF. The sequenced DNA: TGTGCCAGCAGCTTAGGGGCAGGGGTCCAAGAGACCCAGTACTTC.